The 26 T cell receptor beta chains reported below all come from one sample, sequenced in a study of T-cell reconstitution after alpha-beta-depleted transplantation in children. The authors prepared the TCRbeta library with unique molecular identifiers. TCRdb ran MiXCR on the PCR reads and lists one entry per CDR3 protein. The sample contains 200,000 to 250,000 distinct CDR3 sequences, 6.6% of which appear only once. Sample: PBMCs, taken before TCRalphabeta/CD19-depleted stem cell transplant. Receptors originate from a boy aged 2 to 10 with acute lymphoblastic leukemia, due to receive a stem cell transplant.

This clonotype was picked up many times. CDR3 loop: CASREAGPNQPQHF. CDR3 DNA: TGTGCCAGCAGGGAAGCGGGGCCCAATCAGCCCCAGCATTTT. The rearrangement uses TRBV12-3 or TRBV12-4 and TRBJ1-5, with D possibly being TRBD1 (5 bases). This CDR3 spans 14 amino acids. Trimming left V 6 bases short and J 3 bases short, with 12 bases between.

There are many counts of this clonotype. This chain connects TRBV28 to TRBJ2-7; 7 bases fit TRBD1. There are 15 residues in the CDR3. Trimming at V came to 6 bases and at J to 0 bases, leaving 8 bases not matched to a gene. The germline V gene encodes CDR1 MDHEN and CDR2 SYDVKM. The CDR3 nucleotides are TGTGCCAGCAGGTTTGACAGGGAATCCTCCTACGAGCAGTACTTC. Encoded protein: CASRFDRESSYEQYF.

This clonotype was detected ten times or more. The genes are TRBV18 and TRBJ2-5; maybe TRBD1 (6 bases). Germline V gene sequence: CDR1 KGHSH, CDR2 LQKENI. The V end was cut by 8 bases, the J end by 2 bases, with 21 bases between. The CDR3 is 16 residues long. The CDR3 coding sequence is TGTGCCAGCCGCTCAACAGGGCTTTTTGATCAAGAGACCCAGTACTTC. Amino acids: CASRSTGLFDQETQYF.

This clonotype was seen more than once but under ten times. J is TRBJ2-7 and V is TRBV20-1; D might be TRBD2 (7 bases). The V end was cut by 5 bases, the J end by 1 base, with 18 bases between. CDR1 is DFQATT, CDR2 SNEGSKA, per germline (reference sequence). The CDR3 is 15 residues long. DNA for the CDR3: TGCAGTGCTGAGATGCCCAGGGGAGGGTCCTACGAGCAGTACTTC. Residues: CSAEMPRGGSYEQYF.

This clonotype has a count of ten or more. The chain has TRBV11-2 and TRBJ2-7; D possibly uses TRBD1 or TRBD2 (5 bases each). This CDR3 is built from 16 residues. Trimming shortened V by 1 base and J by 0 bases, and 13 bases separated the two germline ends. Germline V lookup: CDR1 SGHAT, CDR2 FQNNGV. CDR3 DNA sequence: TGTGCCAGCAGCTTAGTTCGGGGACCAAGCTCCTACGAGCAGTACTTC. Translating it yields CASSLVRGPSSYEQYF.

Many counts were recorded for this clonotype. J is TRBJ2-2 and V is TRBV6-1; 12 bases fit TRBD2. Germline trimming cut 6 bases from V and 9 bases from J; bases unmatched to any gene: 14. Germline lookup yields CDR1 MNHNS and CDR2 SASEGT. The CDR3 extends over 17 amino acids. The CDR3 DNA is TGTGCCAGCAGCGTGACTAGCGGGGGTCCGATCAAACGGGAGCTGTTTTTT. It is translated as CASSVTSGGPIKRELFF.

The chain has TRBV20-1 and TRBJ1-5; unclear D gene. V was clipped by 6 bases and J by 2 bases, with 14 bases between them. The CDR3 consists of 14 residues. The germline gives CDR1 DFQATT, CDR2 SNEGSKA (reference sequence). As DNA, the CDR3 is TGCAGTGCCCGAGCGGGTGTTGGCAATCAGCCCCAGCATTTT. As protein: CSARAGVGNQPQHF.

The rearrangement uses TRBV20-1 and TRBJ2-7, with D unresolved. The germline CDR1 and CDR2 sequences are DFQATT and SNEGSKA (reference sequence). V was pared by 3 bases and J by 3 bases, with 15 bases between. The CDR3 runs 14 residues. CDR3 in DNA: TGCAGTGCTAGTCGTGATCCAACCCGCTACGAGCAGTACTTC. Amino acid sequence: CSASRDPTRYEQYF.

A few counts support this clonotype. J is TRBJ2-1 and V is TRBV11-2, with TRBD2 as a possible D gene (5 bases). Trimming stripped 1 base from V and 12 bases from J, with 13 bases between. This CDR3 is built from 13 residues. Germline lookup yields CDR1 SGHAT and CDR2 FQNNGV. In nucleotides, the CDR3 is TGTGCCAGCAGCTTAGGGTTCGGAGGTCGGCAGTTCTTC. Protein: CASSLGFGGRQFF.

The J gene is TRBJ2-7, the V gene TRBV18; TRBD2 agrees at 14 bases. CDR1 and CDR2 (germline): KGHSH, LQKENI. V trimming: 4 bases; J trimming: 3 bases; junction bases outside the gene matches: 5. The CDR3 is 16 amino acids. In nucleotides, the CDR3 is TGTGCCAGCTCACAACCGGGACTAGCGGGGGTCTACGAGCAGTACTTC. As protein: CASSQPGLAGVYEQYF.

This clonotype was counted at least ten times. The genes are TRBV12-3 or TRBV12-4 and TRBJ2-4, with D perhaps matching TRBD2 (5 bases). The germline V and J ends were trimmed by 8 bases and 1 base, with 6 bases remaining between them. The CDR3 is 12 amino acids. The CDR3 DNA follows: TGTGCCAGCGGGGAGGCCAAAAACATTCAGTACTTC. Amino acid sequence: CASGEAKNIQYF.

There are many counts of this clonotype. The chain joins TRBV11-3 to TRBJ2-1; D uncertain. This CDR3 has 17 amino acids. Germline V gives CDR1 SGHNT, CDR2 YENEEA. V lost 2 bases, J lost 0 bases, and 14 bases lay in between. The CDR3 reads CASSLPPSTSSYNEQFF. CDR3 nucleotide sequence: TGTGCCAGCAGCTTACCCCCCTCCACAAGCTCCTACAATGAGCAGTTCTTC. The variable domain in full, with the rest retrieved from reference TRBV11-3 and TRBJ2-1, is EAGVVQSPRYKIIEKKQPVAFWCNPISGHNTLYWYLQNLGQGPELLIRYENEEAVDDSQLPKDRFSAERLKGVDSTLKIQPAELGDSAVYLCASSLPPSTSSYNEQFFGPGTRLTVL.

The gene calls are TRBV27 and TRBJ2-1; 8 bases fit TRBD1. In germline, CDR1 is MNHEY, CDR2 SMNVEV (reference sequence). This CDR3 is built from 15 residues. The V segment lost 4 bases and the J segment 6 bases; nucleotides outside the gene matches: 8. The DNA of the CDR3 is TGTGCCAGCAGTTATGGGACAGGCCCCGGCAATGAGCAGTTCTTC. As protein: CASSYGTGPGNEQFF.

This clonotype was observed many times. The chain links TRBV6-2 or TRBV6-3 to TRBJ2-3; TRBD1 matches 7 bases. The V and J ends lost 6 bases and 2 bases, in that order; junction bases with no gene match: 8. Germline values: CDR1 MNHEY, CDR2 SVGEGT. This CDR3 has 15 amino acids. The DNA of the CDR3 is TGTGCCAGCAGCGAACCGGGACAGAACACAGATACGCAGTATTTT. Translated, it gives CASSEPGQNTDTQYF.

The table lists this clonotype with many counts. The V call is TRBV12-3 or TRBV12-4, the J call TRBJ2-1; D may match TRBD1 or TRBD2 (5 bases each). V was shortened by 3 bases and J by 0 bases, with 21 bases between the two germline ends. This CDR3 comprises 19 residues. CDR3 amino acids: CASSFGGILIGSSYNEQFF. CDR3 sequence (DNA): TGTGCCAGCAGTTTTGGGGGAATCCTAATAGGTAGCTCCTACAATGAGCAGTTCTTC.

This clonotype was counted many times. The V call is TRBV5-5, the J call TRBJ2-7; 10 bases fit TRBD1. The J segment lost 1 base and the V segment lost 4 bases, leaving 2 bases of the junction unmatched. Looked up from germline, CDR1 is SGHKS and CDR2 is YYEKEE (reference sequence). CDR3 size: 14 residues. The CDR3 is CASSRDRGSYEQYF. In DNA form, the CDR3 reads TGTGCCAGCAGCAGGGACAGGGGATCCTACGAGCAGTACTTC.

The rearrangement joins TRBV9 to TRBJ2-3; possible D gene TRBD2, 6 bases. Germline V lookup: CDR1 SGDLS, CDR2 YYNGEE. V lost 2 bases, J lost 1 base, and 11 bases lay in between. The length of the CDR3 is 15 residues. Here the CDR3 DNA reads TGTGCCAGCAGCGTTTTAGGCGGGGGCACAGATACGCAGTATTTT. Translation gives CASSVLGGGTDTQYF.

This clonotype occurred many times. J is TRBJ2-3 and V is TRBV28, with 9 nucleotides matching TRBD1. Trimming at V came to 5 bases and at J to 4 bases, leaving 4 bases not matched to a gene. This CDR3 region has 14 residues. Germline assignment: CDR1 MDHEN and CDR2 SYDVKM. CDR3: CASSRRQGADTQYF. The CDR3 DNA reads as TGTGCCAGCAGTCGCCGACAGGGGGCAGATACGCAGTATTTT.

This clonotype was seen only a few times. The gene calls are TRBV5-1 and TRBJ2-5; maybe TRBD2 (6 bases). The germline gives CDR1 SGHRS, CDR2 YFSETQ. CDR3 length: 14 amino acids. With 4 bases removed from V and 3 bases from J, the gap between germline ends came to 13 bases. The CDR3 here is CASSILAAEETQYF. CDR3 coding DNA: TGCGCCAGCAGCATATTAGCGGCTGAAGAGACCCAGTACTTC.

The chain employs TRBV21-1 and TRBJ2-7. TRBV21-1 is a known pseudogene. The CDR3 consists of 13 residues. CDR3 residues: CASSKGPSYEQYF. The DNA of the CDR3 is TGTGCCAGCAGCAAAGGGCCCTCCTACGAGCAGTACTTC.

Ten or more counts support this clonotype. The chain has TRBV29-1 and TRBJ2-3; the match to TRBD1 covers 9 bases. This CDR3 has 16 residues. V was clipped by 1 base and J by 2 bases; unmatched bases: 7. The germline CDR1 and CDR2 sequences are SQVTM and ANQGSEA. The CDR3 protein is CSVEADGQGLTDTQYF. The CDR3 DNA follows: TGCAGCGTTGAAGCCGACGGACAGGGGCTCACAGATACGCAGTATTTT.

In its sample, this clonotype was seen a few times. The chain couples TRBV27 to TRBJ2-7, with D uncertain. The CDR3 sequence is 13 residues long. Germline loops: CDR1 MNHEY, CDR2 SMNVEV (reference sequence). The V gene lost 6 bases and the J gene lost 3 bases, with 12 bases spanning the gap. CDR3 bases: TGTGCCAGCAGCCAGTGGCCGGGCTACGAGCAGTACTTC. It codes for CASSQWPGYEQYF.

This clonotype was counted ten times or more. The chain uses TRBV7-2 and TRBJ2-1, with 13 bases fitting TRBD2. Per the germline V gene, CDR1 is SGHTA and CDR2 is FQGNSA. The CDR3 loop spans 16 amino acids. Unmatched junction bases numbered 4, after V lost 2 bases and J lost 6 bases. As DNA, the CDR3 is TGTGCCAGCAGCTTACCCGGGACTAGCGGGATCAATGAGCAGTTCTTC. It codes for CASSLPGTSGINEQFF. The variable domain in full, with the rest retrieved from reference TRBV7-2 and TRBJ2-1, is GAGVSQSPSNKVTEKGKDVELRCDPISGHTALYWYRQSLGQGLEFLIYFQGNSAPDKSGLPSDRFSAERTGGSVSTLTIQRTQQEDSAVYLCASSLPGTSGINEQFFGPGTRLTVL.

This clonotype was observed at least ten times. The V call is TRBV29-1, the J call TRBJ2-7, with D perhaps matching TRBD1 or TRBD2 (6 bases each). The CDR3 extends over 13 amino acids. CDR1 SQVTM and CDR2 ANQGSEA come from the germline V gene. The V gene lost 5 bases and the J gene lost 5 bases, with 16 bases spanning the gap. CDR3 loop: CSVSRGALNEQYF. The CDR3, as DNA: TGCAGCGTTTCTAGGGGGGCCTTGAACGAGCAGTACTTC.

This clonotype was observed at least ten times. This rearrangement joins TRBV20-1 to TRBJ2-7, with TRBD1 identical over 8 bases. Germline V lookup: CDR1 DFQATT, CDR2 SNEGSKA (reference sequence). Trimming took 3 bases from V and 2 from J; bases not matched to a gene: 6. The CDR3 contains 14 residues. CDR3 sequence: CSASLGDRPYEQYF. CDR3 in DNA: TGCAGTGCTAGTCTAGGGGACAGGCCCTACGAGCAGTACTTC.

This clonotype was seen ten or more times. J is TRBJ2-7 and V is TRBV5-1, with D perhaps matching TRBD1 (6 bases). The CDR3 sequence is 11 residues long. Trimming left V 6 bases short and J 5 bases short, with 9 bases between. CDR1 is SGHRS and CDR2 is YFSETQ in the germline V gene. CDR3 sequence (DNA): TGCGCCAGCACCAAGGGGGACGAGCAGTACTTC. Protein: CASTKGDEQYF. The full variable domain, completed using reference TRBV5-1 and TRBJ2-7, is KAGVTQTPRYLIKTRGQQVTLSCSPISGHRSVSWYQQTPGQGLQFLFEYFSETQRNKGNFPGRFSGRQFSNSRSEMNVSTLELGDSALYLCASTKGDEQYFGPGTRLTVT.